This T cell receptor (beta chain) was sequenced during a study of human T cells and chemical hapten exposure. Trimming removed 3 bases at V and 9 bases at J, with 12 bases between. This CDR3 comprises 12 residues. The germline gives CDR1 DFQATT, CDR2 SNEGSKA (reference sequence). TCRdb passed the 5' RACE reads through MiXCR, listing each CDR3 protein once. This sample has about 81,000 distinct CDR3 sequences; about 16% occur once, and the top ten carry around 6.8%. Extraction yielded total RNA from whole blood (unfractionated). The source of this sequence is a female donor in good health. The chain uses TRBV20-1 and TRBJ2-1; perhaps D is TRBD1 or TRBD2 (6 bases each). Written as DNA, the CDR3 is TGCAGTGCTAGGGGGGGCTGGGGTGAGCAGTTCTTC. Protein: CSARGGWGEQFF.